These T cell receptor beta chains were read from a single sample in a study of cytomegalovirus exposure and HLA in healthy donors. Profiling relied on immunoSEQ multiplex PCR, and the TCRdb table lists in-frame clones only, not all of them. The data show approximately 72,000 clones, about four fifths seen once. Sequences were obtained from PBMCs. The receptors here all came from a man aged 18 to 30 in good health and CMV-seronegative. CDR3s include the opening cysteine and the closing phenylalanine or tryptophan.

V gene: TRBV7-6; CDR3 protein: CASSLGVAFNDYENTIYF
V gene: TRBV4-3; CDR3 protein: CASSPSTVNTGELFF
V gene: TRBV7-9; CDR3 protein: CASISYGSSYEQYF
V gene: TRBV11-2; CDR3 protein: CASSQGGQETQYF
V gene: TRBV30; CDR3 protein: CAWSVSASGYEQYF
V gene: TRBV6-1; CDR3 protein: CASSELAGGQETQYF
V gene: TRBV5-4; CDR3 protein: CASSSYRTRTYNSPLHF
V gene: TRBV18; CDR3 protein: CASSPRGQIEAFF
V gene: TRBV6-6; CDR3 protein: CASTSAGAEAFF
V gene: TRBV5-8; CDR3 protein: CASRGGITTYEQYF
V gene: TRBV6-5; CDR3 protein: CASSQGSEQYF
V gene: TRBV4-3; CDR3 protein: CASRGESRSGELFF
V gene: TRBV11-3; CDR3 protein: CASSPGGSGYNEQFF
V gene: TRBV28; CDR3 protein: CASRDRGTGELFF
V gene: TRBV7-9; CDR3 protein: CASSFDISLGYGYTF
V gene: TRBV19; CDR3 protein: CASSIVNSEAFF
V gene: TRBV5-1; CDR3 protein: CASSYTQGVAGNTIYF
V gene: TRBV4-2; CDR3 protein: CASSHMPLDTNYGYTF
V gene: TRBV28; CDR3 protein: CASSPSGRTDTQYF
V gene: TRBV6-6; CDR3 protein: CASRGRANIQYF